A single sample is the source of the 3 T cell receptor beta chains below, sequenced in a study of T cell changes during pregnancy in multiple sclerosis. Produced via immunoSEQ multiplex PCR; TCRdb's table is partial and in-frame only. The repertoire holds 30,000 to 35,000 clones, with approximately 90% as singletons. The starting material was CD8+ T cells from peripheral blood mononuclear cells, obtained in the first trimester of pregnancy. Receptors were obtained from a female donor with multiple sclerosis, enrolled in a pregnancy study.

The chain employs TRBV2 and TRBJ2-2; tentatively, D is TRBD1 (5 bases). The CDR3 length is 17 residues. CDR1 is SNHLY, CDR2 FYNNEI, per germline. Trimming removed 3 bases at V and 0 bases at J, with 14 bases between. The CDR3 DNA reads as TGTGCCAGCAGTGACCCTTTATGGGGCGCGAACACCGGGGAGCTGTTTTTT. This sequence encodes CASSDPLWGANTGELFF.

This chain uses TRBV7-9 with TRBJ2-7; 8 nucleotides align to TRBD2. CDR1 and CDR2 from the germline V gene are SEHNR and FQNEAQ (reference sequence). Unmatched junction bases numbered 7, after V lost 2 bases and J lost 7 bases. There are 14 residues in the CDR3. The CDR3 spells CASSLRDPGGEQYF. DNA for the CDR3: TGTGCCAGCAGCTTAAGGGACCCGGGAGGGGAGCAGTACTTC.

This clone was observed once. The J gene is TRBJ1-1, the V gene TRBV4-2; perhaps TRBD1 as D (5 bases). This CDR3 contains 22 residues. The V gene lost 4 bases and the J gene lost 1 base, with 34 bases spanning the gap. Germline assignment: CDR1 LGHNA and CDR2 YNFKEQ. The CDR3 DNA is TGTGCCAGCAGCCCGATCATACCCTCGGAGGGCGTAAGACAGACCTGGAACACTGAAGCTTTCTTT. Encoded protein: CASSPIIPSEGVRQTWNTEAFF.